This T cell receptor beta chain was identified in a study of T cells of healthy individuals. Germline CDR1 SEHNR, CDR2 FQNEAQ (reference sequence). CDR3 length equals 16 residues. The V gene end was trimmed by 2 bases and the J gene end by 5 bases; junction bases not matched to a gene: 8. Via MiXCR, TCRdb re-called the 5' RACE reads, giving one row per CDR3 protein. The sample yields 63,000 or so distinct CDR3 sequences, under 20% seen once. The V call is TRBV7-9, the J call TRBJ2-1; 8 nucleotides align to TRBD1. The clonotype was recovered from a human donor in good health. The chain's CDR3 is CASSLPRGLEDNEQFF. In DNA form, the CDR3 reads TGTGCCAGCAGCTTACCCAGGGGGCTTGAAGACAATGAGCAGTTCTTC.